Listed here are 19 T cell receptor beta chains from one sample, sequenced in a study of beta chain features in type 1 diabetes (dated by TCRdb to between 2017 and 2018). Library preparation was by the immunoSEQ multiplex PCR assay. The High Capacity cDNA Reverse Transcription Kit was used to reverse transcribe all of the isolated RNA, meaning that expressed TCRB transcripts were what got sequenced. Here the immuneACCESS table is served through TCRdb, limited to in-frame sequences with V and J called. Missing clones are a known gap in these copies; in checked studies unresolved V genes cover under half, and the rest lacks a known reason. The sample data list about 360,000 clones, and about 12% of these were observed just once. The ten largest clonotypes hold under 0.02% of the sample. Material: naive CD4+ T cells from blood. According to the study, the label for this sample's cell subset or site signals: true naive CD4+ T cells. These receptors were obtained from a man between 18 and 29 years old in good health.

The V gene is TRBV7-2, the J gene TRBJ2-7, with 7 nucleotides matching TRBD1. Germline V gene lookup returns CDR1 SGHTA and CDR2 FQGNSA. The CDR3 length is 14 residues. Trimming at V came to 4 bases and at J to 2 bases, leaving 5 bases not matched to a gene. The CDR3 sequence is CASSSTGATYEQYF. CDR3 nucleotide sequence: TGTGCCAGCAGCTCCACAGGGGCGACCTACGAGCAGTACTTC.

The DNA for the CDR3 is TGCGCCAGCAGCCCAGGACAGTACTACGAGCAGTACTTC. Translating gives CASSPGQYYEQYF. The gene calls are TRBV5-1 and TRBJ2-7; D may be TRBD1 (6 bases). This CDR3 is built from 13 residues. Deletions cut 4 bases from V and 3 bases from J, with 11 bases between. From germline, CDR1 is SGHRS and CDR2 YFSETQ.

V gene TRBV19 combines with J gene TRBJ2-5; 7 bases map to TRBD1. Per germline, CDR1 LNHDA and CDR2 SQIVND (reference sequence). CDR3 length: 12 amino acids. J was trimmed by 5 bases and V by 9 bases; bases with no gene match: 6. The CDR3 nucleotides are TGTGCCAGCAGACAGGGTAGGGAGACCCAGTACTTC. This translates into CASRQGRETQYF.

J is TRBJ2-1 and V is TRBV11-2; D gene unclear. Germline CDR1 and CDR2: SGHAT and FQNNGV. The CDR3 runs to 11 residues. Trimming stripped 5 bases from V and 9 bases from J, with 8 bases between. CDR3 bases: TGTGCCAGCAGCCTAAAGAGTGAGCAGTTCTTC. This translates into CASSLKSEQFF.

This clone was found a few times. The chain recombines TRBV19 with TRBJ2-1; 9 bases fit TRBD2. This CDR3 has 15 residues. CDR1 and CDR2 (germline): LNHDA, SQIVND (reference sequence). The trim removed 2 bases at V and 5 bases at J, leaving 4 bases unmatched. CDR3 in DNA: TGTGCCAGTAGTATAATGACTAGCGGTGACAATGAGCAGTTCTTC. Translating gives CASSIMTSGDNEQFF.

This clone has just a few counts. The chain combines TRBV6-4 with TRBJ1-5, with D perhaps matching TRBD1 (6 bases). With 3 bases removed from V and 6 bases from J, the gap between germline ends came to 9 bases. CDR3 length: 13 residues. Germline V gene sequence: CDR1 MRHNA, CDR2 SNTAGT. CDR3 region: CASSEQGSQPQHF. CDR3 nucleotides: TGTGCCAGCAGTGAACAGGGTAGTCAGCCCCAGCATTTT.

The chain couples TRBV14 to TRBJ2-5; TRBD1 might be the D (5 bases). Germline lookup yields CDR1 SGHDN and CDR2 FVKESK. The V gene lost 1 base and the J gene lost 2 bases, with 20 bases spanning the gap. The CDR3 is 18 residues long. The chain's CDR3 is CASSQVRDSRYSQETQYF. The DNA for the CDR3 is TGTGCCAGCAGCCAAGTTCGTGACAGCCGATACTCACAAGAGACCCAGTACTTC.

This clone was picked up a small number of times. This chain connects TRBV4-3 to TRBJ2-3; 8 bases are shared with TRBD1. The CDR3 sequence is 16 residues long. With V trimmed by 1 base and J by 7 bases, 10 bases remained unmatched. Germline CDR1 and CDR2: LGHNA and YSLEER. This CDR3 reads CASSQGPSGGMNTQYF. For the CDR3, the DNA is TGCGCCAGCAGCCAAGGGCCCTCAGGGGGCATGAATACGCAGTATTTT.

The rearrangement links TRBV18 to TRBJ1-6; the D gene is possibly TRBD1 (5 bases). Trimming removed 4 bases from V and 6 bases from J, with 13 bases in between. Per germline, CDR1 KGHSH and CDR2 LQKENI. The CDR3 runs 15 residues. The CDR3 DNA reads TGTGCCAGCTCACTTTCCGACAGAGTTAATTCACCCCTCCACTTT. This encodes CASSLSDRVNSPLHF.

The rearrangement links TRBV7-3 to TRBJ2-7; unclear D gene. Germline CDR1 is SGHTA and CDR2 is FQGTGA. This CDR3 has 13 amino acids. Trimming pared 3 bases from V and 6 bases from J, leaving 12 bases between. CDR3 loop: CASSFRPDIEQYF. The CDR3 DNA sequence: TGTGCCAGCAGCTTCCGACCAGACATCGAGCAGTACTTC.

This clone was observed a few times. This sequence joins TRBV7-2 and TRBJ2-1; 7 bases fit TRBD2. Germline values: CDR1 SGHTA, CDR2 FQGNSA. The CDR3 spans 15 residues. Trimming removed 6 bases from V and 2 bases from J; junction bases left unmatched: 7. CDR3 residues: CASRSGGRAYNEQFF. The DNA of the CDR3 is TGTGCCAGCAGGTCAGGAGGGAGGGCCTACAATGAGCAGTTCTTC.

This clone was detected a few times. This chain links TRBV5-1 with TRBJ2-1; D may be TRBD2 (6 bases). CDR1 is SGHRS and CDR2 is YFSETQ in the germline V gene. Trimming removed 3 bases from V and 7 bases from J, with 17 bases in between. The CDR3 is 15 residues long. The CDR3 DNA is TGCGCCAGCAGCTACAATACCGGGGGAAGAAATGAGCAGTTCTTC. It encodes CASSYNTGGRNEQFF.

This clone was picked up a small number of times. The junction differs from germline at one of its ends, possibly a read error. This chain uses TRBV5-4 with TRBJ2-7; TRBD2 matches at 9 bases. Germline V gene data show CDR1 as SGHNT and CDR2 as YYREEE (reference sequence). The CDR3 has 14 residues. CDR3 nucleotide sequence: TGTGCCAGCAGCCCTAGCGGGATCTCCCACGAGCAGTACTTC. It is translated as CASSPSGISHEQYF. Complete variable domain (other parts from reference TRBV5-4 and TRBJ2-7): ETGVTQSPTHLIKTRGQQVTLRCSSQSGHNTVSWYQQALGQGPQFIFQYYREEENGRGNFPPRFSGLQFPNYSSELNVNALELDDSALYLCASSPSGISHEQYFGPGTRLTVT.

The chain uses TRBV9 and TRBJ2-7; perhaps TRBD2 as D (6 bases). The germline V gene encodes CDR1 SGDLS and CDR2 YYNGEE. The CDR3 contains 16 residues. V was cut by 1 base and J by 0 bases, with 14 bases left in between. CDR3 sequence (DNA): TGTGCCAGCAGCGTATCTGGTCGGGGGAGCTCCTACGAGCAGTACTTC. Its translation: CASSVSGRGSSYEQYF.

This clone has just a few counts. The CDR3 sequence is CASSFDSSYNEQFF. As DNA, the CDR3 is TGTGCCAGCAGCTTCGACAGCTCCTACAATGAGCAGTTCTTC. The J gene is TRBJ2-1, the V gene TRBV11-2; maybe TRBD1 (5 bases). CDR1 is SGHAT and CDR2 is FQNNGV in the germline V gene. Trimming shortened V by 3 bases and J by 0 bases, and 6 bases separated the two germline ends. The CDR3 runs 14 residues.

V is TRBV7-7 and J is TRBJ2-7; D might be TRBD1 (6 bases). CDR3 length: 15 amino acids. Trimming left V 2 bases short and J 5 bases short, with 16 bases between. Germline-derived CDR1 and CDR2 are SSHAT and FNYEAQ (reference sequence). CDR3 protein: CASSLSPQGFHEQYF. DNA for the CDR3: TGTGCCAGCAGCTTAAGTCCACAGGGTTTCCACGAGCAGTACTTC.

In this sample, this clone turned up a few times. The chain links TRBV5-1 to TRBJ2-1; a weak D match, TRBD2 (5 bases). V lost 0 bases, J lost 9 bases, and 13 bases lay in between. The CDR3 contains 14 residues. CDR1 is SGHRS, CDR2 YFSETQ, per germline. CDR3 residues: CASSLVGGEGEQFF. The CDR3 bases are TGCGCCAGCAGCTTGGTTGGTGGTGAGGGTGAGCAGTTCTTC.

This chain uses TRBV7-2 with TRBJ2-5, with 8 bases identical to TRBD2. CDR3 length: 14 amino acids. Germline values: CDR1 SGHTA, CDR2 FQGNSA. The V and J ends lost 1 base and 3 bases, in that order; junction bases with no gene match: 1. CDR3 sequence (DNA): TGTGCCAGCAGCTTAGGAGCGGGGGAAGAGACCCAGTACTTC. Its protein is CASSLGAGEETQYF.

This clone was seen only a few times. The V gene is TRBV27, the J gene TRBJ2-7, with 7 bases lining up with TRBD1. This CDR3 is built from 15 residues. J gave up 3 bases and V 6 bases, and 11 bases lay outside the gene matches. Germline lookup yields CDR1 MNHEY and CDR2 SMNVEV (reference sequence). The CDR3 nucleotides read TGTGCCAGCAGCTCCCAGGACAGGACCCTCTACGAGCAGTACTTC. It yields the protein CASSSQDRTLYEQYF.